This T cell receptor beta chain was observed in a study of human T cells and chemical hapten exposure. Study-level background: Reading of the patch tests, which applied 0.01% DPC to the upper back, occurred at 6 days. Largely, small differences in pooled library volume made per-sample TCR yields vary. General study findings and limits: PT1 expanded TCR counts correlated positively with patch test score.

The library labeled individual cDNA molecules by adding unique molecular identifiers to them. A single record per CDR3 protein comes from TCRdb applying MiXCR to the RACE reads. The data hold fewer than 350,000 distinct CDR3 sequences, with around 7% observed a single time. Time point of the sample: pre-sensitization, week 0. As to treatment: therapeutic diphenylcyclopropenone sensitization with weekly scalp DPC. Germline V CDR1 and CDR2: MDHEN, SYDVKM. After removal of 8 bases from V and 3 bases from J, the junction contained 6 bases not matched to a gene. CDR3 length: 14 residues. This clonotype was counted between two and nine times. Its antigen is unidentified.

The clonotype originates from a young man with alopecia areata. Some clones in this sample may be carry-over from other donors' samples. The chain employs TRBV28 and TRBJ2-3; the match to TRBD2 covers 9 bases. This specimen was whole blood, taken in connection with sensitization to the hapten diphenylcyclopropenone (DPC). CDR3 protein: CASASGGSTDTQYF. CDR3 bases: TGTGCCAGCGCGAGCGGGGGGTCAACAGATACGCAGTATTTT.